The entry that follows covers one T cell receptor (beta chain) sequence. This cohort consisted of healthy bone marrow donors. CDR1 and CDR2 from the germline V gene are GTSNPN and SVGIG (reference sequence). The CDR3 covers 15 residues. Trimming removed 0 bases from V and 4 bases from J, with 13 bases in between. The sample belongs to a study of cytomegalovirus exposure and HLA in healthy donors. PCR was performed using 60 Vbeta and 13 Jbeta primers. Clones were read by immunoSEQ multiplex PCR, and TCRdb kept only the in-frame ones, dropping some. The data contain some 270,000 clones, around nine tenths of them seen just once; the ten biggest clones take up about 1.8%.

V is TRBV30 and J is TRBJ1-5, with D maybe TRBD1 (5 bases). The sequence was collected from a girl aged 2 to 9 in good health and CMV-seronegative. The sequenced sample consisted of PBMCs. CDR3 loop: CAWSVRRAGNQPQHF. The CDR3 bases are TGTGCCTGGAGTGTACGGAGGGCAGGGAATCAGCCCCAGCATTTT.